Shown below are 20 T cell receptor beta chains from a single sample sequenced in a study of cytomegalovirus exposure and HLA in healthy donors. The PCR ran on 60 Vbeta and 13 Jbeta primers. Method: immunoSEQ multiplex PCR; TCRdb's copy keeps in-frame clones and lacks some. The sample has 110,000 to 150,000 clones; roughly 80% are singletons. Sequencing was carried out using PBMCs. Receptors were obtained from a female donor in good health and CMV-seronegative.

The chain uses TRBV5-4 and TRBJ2-1, with 8 bases aligning to TRBD1. The germline V gene has CDR1 SGHNT and CDR2 YYREEE (reference sequence). This CDR3 has 15 amino acids. Trimming at V came to 3 bases and at J to 6 bases, leaving 8 bases not matched to a gene. The CDR3 bases are TGTGCCAGCAGCTCCCCCGGGACAGGTAGCAATGAGCAGTTCTTC. Its protein is CASSSPGTGSNEQFF.

The chain joins TRBV30 to TRBJ1-1, with D possibly TRBD1 on 5 matching bases. CDR1 is GTSNPN, CDR2 SVGIG, per germline (reference sequence). The CDR3 consists of 14 residues. V lost 3 bases and J 2 bases, leaving 13 bases between the germline ends. CDR3 residues: CAWSHGRGNTEAFF. DNA for the CDR3: TGTGCCTGGAGCCACGGGAGGGGCAACACTGAAGCTTTCTTT.

The V gene is TRBV6-1, the J gene TRBJ1-1; possibly TRBD1 for D (5 bases). Trimming took off 8 bases at V and 0 bases at J, with 13 bases between the two ends. The CDR3 totals 14 residues. Germline V gene data show CDR1 as MNHNS and CDR2 as SASEGT. The CDR3 protein is CASSWGGVNTEAFF. CDR3 DNA: TGTGCCAGCTCTTGGGGGGGTGTGAACACTGAAGCTTTCTTT.

The chain has TRBV28 and TRBJ2-1; the D gene is possibly TRBD2 (5 bases). The germline V gene encodes CDR1 MDHEN and CDR2 SYDVKM. The ends were cut back, 5 bases at V and 7 bases at J, with 18 bases in the middle. CDR3 length equals 15 residues. The CDR3 DNA follows: TGTGCCAGCAGTGCGACAACTAGGTTTGGTAATGAGCAGTTCTTC. Its protein product is CASSATTRFGNEQFF. The variable domain in full, completed from reference TRBV28 and TRBJ2-1, reads DVKVTQSSRYLVKRTGEKVFLECVQDMDHENMFWYRQDPGLGLRLIYFSYDVKMKEKGDIPEGYSVSREKKERFSLILESASTNQTSMYLCASSATTRFGNEQFFGPGTRLTVL.

The rearrangement uses TRBV19 and TRBJ1-4; D is undetermined. V lost 5 bases and J lost 0, with 16 bases in between. This CDR3 comprises 17 residues. Germline V gene data show CDR1 as LNHDA and CDR2 as SQIVND (reference sequence). CDR3 sequence reads: CASSSTTGYATNEKLFF. The CDR3 region has the DNA TGTGCCAGTAGTTCGACGACGGGGTATGCAACTAATGAAAAACTGTTTTTT.

This clone turned up a few times. The chain recombines TRBV7-7 with TRBJ2-5, with 12 bases that match TRBD2. Unmatched junction bases numbered 2, after V lost 5 bases and J lost 4 bases. The CDR3 contains 14 residues. The germline V gene has CDR1 SSHAT and CDR2 FNYEAQ (reference sequence). This CDR3 reads CASSTGLAGETQYF. DNA of the CDR3: TGTGCCAGCAGCACGGGACTAGCGGGAGAGACCCAGTACTTC. Combining the CDR3 with reference TRBV7-7 and TRBJ2-5 gives the whole variable domain GAGVSQSPRYKVTKRGQDVTLRCDPISSHATLYWYQQALGQGPEFLTYFNYEAQPDKSGLPSDRFSAERPEGSISTLTIQRTEQRDSAMYRCASSTGLAGETQYFGPGTRLLVL.

This CDR3 is CAISEGLVKYF. DNA for the CDR3: TGTGCCATCAGTGAAGGACTAGTAAAGTACTTC. The V gene is TRBV10-3, the J gene TRBJ2-5, with 7 bases lining up with TRBD2. J gave up 12 bases and V 3 bases, and 4 bases lay outside the gene matches. CDR1 and CDR2 from the germline V gene are ENHRY and SYGVKD. There are 11 residues in the CDR3.

The V call is TRBV30, the J call TRBJ1-4, with a weak D call TRBD1 (5 bases). The CDR3 has 13 residues. The germline CDR1 and CDR2 sequences are GTSNPN and SVGIG (reference sequence). With 4 bases removed from V and 5 bases from J, the gap between germline ends came to 11 bases. CDR3 sequence: CAWKGTFNEKLFF. CDR3 DNA sequence: TGTGCCTGGAAGGGGACTTTCAATGAAAAACTGTTTTTT.

This chain links TRBV28 with TRBJ2-7; tentatively, D is TRBD1 (6 bases). The germline V gene has CDR1 MDHEN and CDR2 SYDVKM. The CDR3 is made up of 15 amino acids. V was trimmed by 5 bases and J by 5 bases, leaving 19 bases between them. The CDR3 DNA reads TGTGCCAGCAGTCAATCTGTACAGGGCGCAGACGAGCAGTACTTC. Its protein is CASSQSVQGADEQYF.

The rearrangement links TRBV6-5 to TRBJ1-2, with 7 nucleotides matching TRBD1. CDR3 length: 13 residues. J lost 7 bases, V lost 4 bases, and 6 bases had no gene match. Germline V lookup: CDR1 MNHEY, CDR2 SVGAGI. The CDR3 sequence is CASSLRGLIGYTF. CDR3 in DNA: TGTGCCAGCAGTTTAAGGGGGCTGATTGGCTACACCTTC.

The chain recombines TRBV9 with TRBJ2-7; tentatively, D is TRBD2 (7 bases). Germline loops: CDR1 SGDLS, CDR2 YYNGEE. This CDR3 comprises 15 residues. V was pared by 0 bases and J by 1 base, with 11 bases between. The CDR3 nucleotides read TGTGCCAGCAGCGTAGAGGGGGGGTCTTCCTACGAGCAGTACTTC. It specifies CASSVEGGSSYEQYF.

The rearrangement uses TRBV9 and TRBJ2-1, with D unresolved. The CDR3 loop spans 13 amino acids. CDR1 is SGDLS, CDR2 YYNGEE, per germline. The ends were cut back, 3 bases at V and 4 bases at J, with 8 bases in the middle. The CDR3 nucleotides read TGTGCCAGCAGCGAAGGAGCGTACAATGAGCAGTTCTTC. Its protein is CASSEGAYNEQFF.

This clone was detected only a few times. This chain connects TRBV4-1 to TRBJ1-5; D might be TRBD1 (6 bases). Between the trimmed V and J ends, which lost 1 base and 1 base, there was a span of 11 bases. The CDR3 totals 16 residues. Germline CDR1 is MGHRA and CDR2 is YSYEKL. This CDR3 is CASSQVGAGSNQPQHF. CDR3 sequence (DNA): TGCGCCAGCAGCCAAGTGGGGGCAGGGAGCAATCAGCCCCAGCATTTT.

V usage is TRBV19 and J usage is TRBJ1-3; the match to TRBD1 covers 8 bases. The CDR3 loop spans 17 amino acids. CDR1 and CDR2 (germline): LNHDA, SQIVND (reference sequence). Trimming removed 5 bases from V and 0 bases from J; junction bases left unmatched: 9. The CDR3 here is CASSPRTGLISGNTIYF. The CDR3 region has the DNA TGTGCCAGTAGTCCACGGACAGGGCTCATCTCTGGAAACACCATATATTTT.

The chain links TRBV4-2 to TRBJ1-2, with TRBD1 as a possible D gene (6 bases). The CDR3 consists of 16 residues. CDR1 and CDR2 from the germline V gene are LGHNA and YNFKEQ. With 1 base removed from V and 4 bases from J, the gap between germline ends came to 16 bases. CDR3: CASSQGVAGASYGYTF. CDR3 coding DNA: TGTGCCAGCAGCCAAGGTGTCGCAGGGGCCTCCTATGGCTACACCTTC.

The V and J genes are TRBV11-2 and TRBJ2-3; 14 nucleotides line up with TRBD2. The CDR3 length is 16 residues. V lost 6 bases to trimming and J lost 3 bases; unmatched junction nucleotides: 5. The germline CDR1 and CDR2 sequences are SGHAT and FQNNGV. Here the CDR3 DNA reads TGTGCCAGCAGGGGACTAGCGGGAGTGAGGACAGATACGCAGTATTTT. Its protein product is CASRGLAGVRTDTQYF.

V usage is TRBV2 and J usage is TRBJ2-5; unclear D gene. Germline values: CDR1 SNHLY, CDR2 FYNNEI. Trimming took off 6 bases at V and 5 bases at J, with 4 bases between the two ends. This CDR3 has 10 residues. In DNA, the CDR3 is TGTGCCAGCAGACAGGAGACCCAGTACTTC. Its protein is CASRQETQYF.

The count of this clone is one. The chain combines TRBV28 with TRBJ2-7; D uncertain. The CDR3 sequence is 14 residues long. Trimming shortened V by 1 base and J by 0 bases, and 7 bases separated the two germline ends. Germline lookup yields CDR1 MDHEN and CDR2 SYDVKM. As DNA, the CDR3 is TGTGCCAGCAGTTTATCGCACAGCTCCTACGAGCAGTACTTC. This translates into CASSLSHSSYEQYF.

Only one count was recorded for this clone. The V and J genes are TRBV14 and TRBJ2-1; 9 bases agree with TRBD2. The CDR3 covers 16 residues. Germline CDR1 SGHDN, CDR2 FVKESK. V lost 2 bases and J lost 2; bases outside the gene matches: 4. The CDR3 loop is CASSQMTSGAYNEQFF. The CDR3 DNA sequence: TGTGCCAGCAGCCAAATGACTAGCGGTGCCTACAATGAGCAGTTCTTC.

The chain is built from TRBV5-1 and TRBJ2-2; TRBD1 agrees at 10 bases. J gave up 4 bases and V 2 bases, and 8 bases lay outside the gene matches. Per germline, CDR1 SGHRS and CDR2 YFSETQ. The CDR3 is made up of 17 amino acids. CDR3 in DNA: TGCGCCAGCAGCTTCGGCGGGGGACAGGGGCCCACCGGGGAGCTGTTTTTT. Its translation is CASSFGGGQGPTGELFF.